The source of this T cell receptor beta chain is a study of cytomegalovirus exposure and HLA in healthy donors. General observations from the study: TCR beta V- and J-gene trimming was later associated with a missense DCLRE1C variant. In vitro confirmation showed a few CMV-associated chains to be CMV antigen specific.

Points on this clone: No antigen is known for it.

CDR1 and CDR2 (germline): LNHDA, SQIVND (reference sequence). The CDR3 runs to 15 residues. V was clipped by 6 bases and J by 2 bases; unmatched bases: 4. PCR was performed using 60 Vbeta and 13 Jbeta primers. Only in-frame clones appear in the TCRdb table, and some are missing; sequencing was by immunoSEQ multiplex PCR. The profile covers about 140,000 clones, with 70% to 85% appearing a single time and about 1.5% taken by the ten largest. The sequencing input was PBMCs. The V and J genes are TRBV19 and TRBJ2-7; the match to TRBD2 covers 13 bases. The receptor was derived from a man aged 25-40 years in good health and CMV-seropositive. CDR3 loop: CASSRLAGGPYEQYF. The CDR3 bases are TGTGCCAGTAGCCGACTAGCGGGAGGTCCCTACGAGCAGTACTTC.